What follows are 22 T cell receptor beta chains derived from one specimen sequenced in a study of blood T cell repertoires in COVID-19. TCRdb keeps only in-frame clones here, not all; method: immunoSEQ multiplex PCR. The data show about 97,000 clones, roughly 92% seen once. Source material: peripheral blood. These receptors originate from a woman aged 45-65 years with COVID-19, enrolled during active disease.

In this sample, this clone turned up once. This chain uses TRBV6-5 with TRBJ1-1; tentative D call: TRBD1 (6 bases). Trimming shortened V by 1 base and J by 1 base, and 7 bases separated the two germline ends. There are 14 residues in the CDR3. Germline V gene data show CDR1 as MNHEY and CDR2 as SVGAGI. The CDR3 region is CASSYFRGNTEAFF. For the CDR3, the DNA is TGTGCCAGCAGTTACTTCAGGGGGAACACTGAAGCTTTCTTT.

The rearrangement links TRBV7-9 to TRBJ1-2; maybe TRBD1 (5 bases). The length of the CDR3 is 16 residues. Germline V gene data show CDR1 as SEHNR and CDR2 as FQNEAQ (reference sequence). The V and J ends lost 3 bases and 4 bases respectively, with 18 bases between them. The CDR3 DNA sequence: TGTGCCAGCAGCTTTGTTGAAGGGGCCCCATTCTATGGCTACACCTTC. Its protein product is CASSFVEGAPFYGYTF.

The J gene is TRBJ1-4, the V gene TRBV6-5, with TRBD1 matching 8 bases. V gave up 7 bases and J gave up 8 bases; unmatched junction bases: 6. The CDR3 contains 13 residues. Germline lookup yields CDR1 MNHEY and CDR2 SVGAGI. CDR3 sequence: CASKDREEEKLFF. Written as DNA, the CDR3 is TGTGCCAGCAAGGACAGGGAGGAGGAAAAACTGTTTTTT.

The chain recombines TRBV9 with TRBJ2-5; a weak D match, TRBD2 (5 bases). CDR3 length equals 16 residues. Germline lookup yields CDR1 SGDLS and CDR2 YYNGEE. V gave up 1 base and J gave up 0 bases, with 13 bases separating them. CDR3 region: CASSVTSSSNQETQYF. In nucleotides, the CDR3 is TGTGCCAGCAGCGTAACATCTAGCTCAAACCAAGAGACCCAGTACTTC.

The chain joins TRBV4-1 to TRBJ2-1; 14 bases line up with TRBD2. Germline V gene lookup returns CDR1 MGHRA and CDR2 YSYEKL. V shed 0 bases and J 7 bases; nucleotides not matched to a gene: 2. The CDR3 length is 16 residues. CDR3 DNA: TGCGCCAGCAGCCAAGAGACTAGCGGGAGGGGGAATGAGCAGTTCTTC. It encodes CASSQETSGRGNEQFF.

This chain connects TRBV6-6 to TRBJ2-1; 10 nucleotides align to TRBD2. J gave up 0 bases and V 5 bases, and 13 bases lay outside the gene matches. Germline-derived CDR1 and CDR2 are MNHNY and SVGAGI (reference sequence). This CDR3 spans 19 amino acids. The CDR3 DNA reads as TGTGCCAGCAGTCGACGGGCTAGCGGGGGTAAGAGCTCCTACAATGAGCAGTTCTTC. Its protein is CASSRRASGGKSSYNEQFF.

This clone was counted once. The V and J genes are TRBV24-1 and TRBJ2-2, with 8 bases matching TRBD2. V was pared by 9 bases and J by 4 bases, with 9 bases of the junction left unmatched. The germline gives CDR1 KGHDR, CDR2 SFDVKD. The length of the CDR3 is 15 residues. CDR3 sequence: CATRTSYTTTGELFF. In nucleotides, the CDR3 is TGTGCCACCCGGACTAGCTATACCACCACCGGGGAGCTGTTTTTT.

The chain carries TRBV11-2 and TRBJ2-1, with unresolved D. CDR3 size: 15 residues. The germline V gene encodes CDR1 SGHAT and CDR2 FQNNGV. The germline V and J ends were trimmed by 2 bases and 0 bases, with 8 bases remaining between them. This CDR3 is CASSLTVSSYNEQFF. The CDR3, as DNA: TGTGCCAGCAGCTTAACCGTGAGCTCCTACAATGAGCAGTTCTTC.

The chain carries TRBV4-3 and TRBJ2-6; perhaps TRBD1 as D (5 bases). The CDR3 loop spans 18 amino acids. CDR1 is LGHNA, CDR2 YSLEER, per germline. V was trimmed by 3 bases and J by 1 base, leaving 16 bases between them. The CDR3 sequence: CASSQGPVGPSGANVLTF. The CDR3 DNA reads as TGCGCCAGCAGCCAGGGGCCGGTTGGGCCGTCTGGGGCCAACGTCCTGACTTTC.

The chain uses TRBV5-1 and TRBJ2-5; 11 bases fit TRBD2. Germline-derived CDR1 and CDR2 are SGHRS and YFSETQ. The CDR3 is 14 amino acids. J gave up 3 bases and V 4 bases, and 2 bases lay outside the gene matches. The CDR3 DNA reads as TGCGCCAGCAGCGGGACTAGCGGAGAAGAGACCCAGTACTTC. It yields the protein CASSGTSGEETQYF. The full variable domain, completed using reference TRBV5-1 and TRBJ2-5, is KAGVTQTPRYLIKTRGQQVTLSCSPISGHRSVSWYQQTPGQGLQFLFEYFSETQRNKGNFPGRFSGRQFSNSRSEMNVSTLELGDSALYLCASSGTSGEETQYFGPGTRLLVL.

The chain employs TRBV3-1 (or the pseudogene TRBV3-2) and TRBJ2-2, with D possibly being TRBD2 (6 bases). The ends were cut back, 4 bases at V and 3 bases at J, with 12 bases in the middle. This CDR3 contains 15 residues. Germline CDR1 is LGHDT and CDR2 is YNNKEL (reference sequence). CDR3 sequence: CASSPRGVDTGELFF. The CDR3 nucleotides read TGTGCCAGCAGCCCTCGCGGGGTGGACACCGGGGAGCTGTTTTTT.

The chain employs TRBV6-5 and TRBJ1-2; D perhaps matches TRBD1 (5 bases). This CDR3 region has 11 residues. The V end lost 3 bases, the J end lost 8 bases, and 7 bases lay between the germline ends. Germline assignment: CDR1 MNHEY and CDR2 SVGAGI. CDR3 region: CASSYRGGYTF. The CDR3 DNA sequence: TGTGCCAGCAGTTATAGGGGCGGCTACACCTTC.

V and J are TRBV5-1 and TRBJ2-1, with D possibly being TRBD2 (5 bases). CDR1 is SGHRS and CDR2 is YFSETQ in the germline V gene. The CDR3 is 13 amino acids. Trimming pared 6 bases from V and 8 bases from J, leaving 15 bases between. The DNA for the CDR3 is TGCGCCAGCAAGAGGGAACTATGGGATGAGCAGTTCTTC. Its translation is CASKRELWDEQFF.

The gene calls are TRBV18 and TRBJ1-5, with 8 bases matching TRBD1. The V and J ends lost 4 bases and 5 bases, in that order; junction bases with no gene match: 4. CDR1 and CDR2 from the germline V gene are KGHSH and LQKENI. The CDR3 has 14 amino acids. CDR3 DNA: TGTGCCAGCTCACGGGGACAGGCCGATCAGCCCCAGCATTTT. Translation: CASSRGQADQPQHF.

J is TRBJ1-6 and V is TRBV5-5; D possibly corresponds to TRBD1 (5 bases). CDR1 and CDR2 from the germline V gene are SGHKS and YYEKEE (reference sequence). This CDR3 has 15 residues. V was pared by 2 bases and J by 9 bases, with 15 bases between. CDR3 amino acids: CASSLQEWLGSPLHF. The DNA for the CDR3 is TGTGCCAGCAGCTTACAGGAATGGTTGGGTTCACCCCTCCACTTT.

The J gene is TRBJ2-3, the V gene TRBV28, with TRBD2 matching 7 bases. J gave up 6 bases and V 4 bases, and 19 bases lay outside the gene matches. The CDR3 extends over 18 amino acids. Germline V gene lookup returns CDR1 MDHEN and CDR2 SYDVKM. Here the CDR3 reads CASSSLLAWGGSTDTQYF. CDR3 bases: TGTGCCAGCAGTTCTCTCCTCGCCTGGGGGGGAAGTACGGATACGCAGTATTTT. Using reference TRBV28 and TRBJ2-3 for the parts outside the CDR3, the full variable domain is DVKVTQSSRYLVKRTGEKVFLECVQDMDHENMFWYRQDPGLGLRLIYFSYDVKMKEKGDIPEGYSVSREKKERFSLILESASTNQTSMYLCASSSLLAWGGSTDTQYFGPGTRLTVL.

This clone has just one count. The chain is built from TRBV15 and TRBJ1-6; 7 nucleotides line up with TRBD1. The trim removed 5 bases at V and 7 bases at J, leaving 8 bases unmatched. The CDR3 is made up of 15 amino acids. The germline CDR1 and CDR2 sequences are LNHNV and YYDKDF (reference sequence). This CDR3 is CATSSQTGINSPLHF. For the CDR3, the DNA is TGTGCCACCAGCTCCCAGACAGGGATCAATTCACCCCTCCACTTT. The complete variable domain, with remaining parts taken from reference TRBV15 and TRBJ1-6, reads DAMVIQNPRYQVTQFGKPVTLSCSQTLNHNVMYWYQQKSSQAPKLLFHYYDKDFNNEADTPDNFQSRRPNTSFCFLDIRSPGLGDTAMYLCATSSQTGINSPLHFGNGTRLTVT.

The V and J genes are TRBV11-1 and TRBJ2-7; the D is unclear. V was cut by 4 bases and J by 6 bases, with 13 bases left in between. Germline V gene lookup returns CDR1 SGHAT and CDR2 FQDESV (reference sequence). The CDR3 runs to 13 residues. The CDR3 sequence: CASSSPLGSEQYV. The CDR3 nucleotides read TGTGCCAGCAGCTCCCCCCTGGGCTCCGAGCAGTACGTC.

The chain is built from TRBV3-1 (or the pseudogene TRBV3-2) and TRBJ2-3; D unresolved. The germline V gene encodes CDR1 LGHDT and CDR2 YNNKEL (reference sequence). V was cut by 5 bases and J by 2 bases, with 8 bases left in between. There are 13 residues in the CDR3. CDR3 in amino acids: CASSSGYTDTQYF. The CDR3 DNA is TGTGCCAGCAGCTCCGGTTACACAGATACGCAGTATTTT.

The count of this clone is one. The chain uses TRBV6-2 or TRBV6-3 and TRBJ1-1; 7 bases fit TRBD1. CDR3 length: 14 residues. The trim removed 0 bases at V and 3 bases at J, leaving 1 base unmatched. CDR1 and CDR2 from the germline V gene are MNHEY and SVGEGT. CDR3 sequence: CASSYSDRDTEAFF. The CDR3 coding sequence is TGTGCCAGCAGTTACTCTGACAGGGACACTGAAGCTTTCTTT.

The rearrangement joins TRBV3-1 (or the pseudogene TRBV3-2) to TRBJ2-2, with TRBD1 matching over 7 bases. Trimming took 4 bases from V and 0 from J; bases not matched to a gene: 5. CDR1 and CDR2 (germline): LGHDT, YNNKEL (reference sequence). This CDR3 has 16 amino acids. Here the CDR3 reads CASSLAGTANTGELFF. The CDR3 DNA is TGTGCCAGCAGCCTAGCCGGGACAGCGAACACCGGGGAGCTGTTTTTT.

CDR3 nucleotide sequence: TGCGCCAGCAGGGAAGCGGGGGCGTTTGGCAATGAGCAGTTCTTC. It yields the protein CASREAGAFGNEQFF. This chain links TRBV10-2 with TRBJ2-1; 8 bases align to TRBD2. The CDR3 length is 15 residues. CDR1 WSHSY and CDR2 SAAADI come from the germline V gene. With 6 bases clipped from V and 6 bases from J, the junction kept 10 bases outside the gene matches.